These T cell receptor beta chains were read from a single sample in a study of T cells in localized non-small cell lung cancer. Using immunoSEQ multiplex PCR, the repertoire was profiled, and TCRdb retains in-frame clones only, with some absent. The sample consists of tens of thousands of clones, roughly 89% of them appearing once. This specimen was peripheral blood, taken before any cancer treatment. The receptors here all came from a man aged 35 to 69 with stage I squamous cell lung carcinoma. Both conserved end residues are part of each CDR3. Fields, in order: V gene, D gene, J gene, CDR3 protein, CDR3 DNA. A D gene is named only where the DNA matches it firmly.

>TRBV27|TRBD2|TRBJ2-1
CASKLAGTYNEQFF
TGTGCCAGCAAACTAGCGGGCACCTACAATGAGCAGTTCTTC
>TRBV11-2|TRBD2|TRBJ2-2
CASSLDRGLAGTGELFF
TGTGCCAGCAGCTTAGATCGCGGACTAGCGGGAACCGGGGAGCTGTTTTTT
>TRBV19|TRBD2|TRBJ2-1
CASTPRDYDNEQFF
TGTGCCAGCACTCCTAGGGACTACGACAATGAGCAGTTCTTC
>TRBV9|TRBD2|TRBJ2-7
CASSAGLAGAQYF
TGTGCCAGCAGCGCGGGACTAGCGGGAGCGCAGTACTTC
>TRBV29-1|TRBD1|TRBJ2-1
CSVGSGQYNEQFF
TGCAGCGTTGGATCGGGACAGTACAATGAGCAGTTCTTC
>TRBV5-1|NA|TRBJ2-1
CASSLSYNEQFF
TGCGCCAGCAGCCTGAGCTACAATGAGCAGTTCTTC
>TRBV5-1|NA|TRBJ2-3
CASSFDSFTDTQYF
TGCGCCAGCAGCTTTGACAGTTTCACAGATACGCAGTATTTT
>TRBV29-1|TRBD1|TRBJ1-6
CSVGEGADSPLHF
TGCAGCGTTGGCGAGGGGGCAGATTCACCCCTCCACTTT
>TRBV5-1|NA|TRBJ2-1
CASSQGAGTSYNEQFF
TGCGCCAGCAGCCAAGGGGCGGGAACCTCCTACAATGAGCAGTTCTTC
>TRBV10-2|TRBD1|TRBJ2-1
CAGSDRGRGNEQFF
TGCGCCGGCAGCGACAGGGGGCGCGGCAATGAGCAGTTCTTC
>TRBV7-3|TRBD1|TRBJ2-1
CASSYRTGGINEQFF
TGTGCCAGCAGCTACCGGACAGGGGGCATAAATGAGCAGTTCTTC
>TRBV6-1|TRBD1|TRBJ2-2
CASSDRGTNTGELFF
TGTGCCAGCAGTGACAGGGGGACGAACACCGGGGAGCTGTTTTTT
>TRBV5-1|NA|TRBJ1-2
CASSLAARSVYTF
TGCGCCAGCAGCTTGGCCGCCAGGTCCGTCTACACCTTC
>TRBV19|NA|TRBJ2-2
CATIDTGANTGELFF
TGTGCCACCATAGATACGGGGGCGAACACCGGGGAGCTGTTTTTT
>TRBV6-5|NA|TRBJ2-7
CASRRGPDEQYF
TGTGCCAGCCGCAGGGGACCCGACGAGCAGTACTTC
>TRBV6-6|TRBD1|TRBJ1-1
CASRVGQENTEAFF
TGTGCCAGCAGAGTTGGACAGGAGAACACTGAAGCTTTCTTT
>TRBV9|TRBD2|TRBJ2-1
CASSPGLAGGEEFF
TGTGCCAGCAGCCCGGGACTAGCGGGAGGGGAGGAGTTCTTC
>TRBV6-1|NA|TRBJ2-7
CASSQTVSGSYEQYF
TGTGCCAGCAGTCAGACAGTATCCGGCTCCTACGAGCAGTACTTC